This T cell receptor (beta chain) was documented in a study of blood T cell repertoires in COVID-19. Trimming left V 3 bases short and J 4 bases short, with 7 bases between. Germline V CDR1 and CDR2: MNHEY, SVGAGI. This CDR3 region has 13 residues. Sequencing was performed with immunoSEQ multiplex PCR; in TCRdb, only in-frame clones are kept and a portion is missing. The top ten hold approximately 7.4% of the sample, which has hundreds of thousands of clones, more than 70% seen once. The receptor was derived from a woman between 65 and 79 years old with COVID-19, enrolled during active disease. The chain couples TRBV6-5 to TRBJ2-1, with D maybe TRBD2 (5 bases). The sample was peripheral blood. Here the CDR3 DNA reads TGTGCCAGCAGTTATGGAGGTTACAATGAGCAGTTCTTC. Its protein is CASSYGGYNEQFF.